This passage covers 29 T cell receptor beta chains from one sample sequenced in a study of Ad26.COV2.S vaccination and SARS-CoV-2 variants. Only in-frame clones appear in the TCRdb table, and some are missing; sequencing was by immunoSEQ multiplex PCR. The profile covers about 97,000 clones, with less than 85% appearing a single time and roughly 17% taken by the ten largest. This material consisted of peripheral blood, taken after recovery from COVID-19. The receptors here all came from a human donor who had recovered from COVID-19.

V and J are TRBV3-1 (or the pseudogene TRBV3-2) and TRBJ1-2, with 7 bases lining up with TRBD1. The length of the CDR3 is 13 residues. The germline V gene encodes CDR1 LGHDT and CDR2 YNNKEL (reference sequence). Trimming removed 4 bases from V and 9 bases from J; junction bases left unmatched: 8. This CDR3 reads CASSREQGMSYTF. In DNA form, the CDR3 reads TGTGCCAGCAGCCGTGAACAGGGGATGAGCTACACCTTC.

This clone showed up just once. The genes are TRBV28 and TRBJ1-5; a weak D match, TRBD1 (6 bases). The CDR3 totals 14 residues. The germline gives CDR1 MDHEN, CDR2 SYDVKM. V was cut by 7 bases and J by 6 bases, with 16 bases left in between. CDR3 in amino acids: CASNNGGQFQPQHF. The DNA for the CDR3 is TGTGCCAGCAACAATGGGGGGCAATTTCAGCCCCAGCATTTT. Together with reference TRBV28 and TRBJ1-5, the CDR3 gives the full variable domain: DVKVTQSSRYLVKRTGEKVFLECVQDMDHENMFWYRQDPGLGLRLIYFSYDVKMKEKGDIPEGYSVSREKKERFSLILESASTNQTSMYLCASNNGGQFQPQHFGDGTRLSIL.

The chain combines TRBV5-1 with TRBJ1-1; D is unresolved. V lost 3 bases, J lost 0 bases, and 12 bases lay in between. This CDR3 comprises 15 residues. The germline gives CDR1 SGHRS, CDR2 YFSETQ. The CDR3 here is CASSWSEFLNTEAFF. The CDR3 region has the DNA TGCGCCAGCAGCTGGTCAGAATTCCTGAACACTGAAGCTTTCTTT.

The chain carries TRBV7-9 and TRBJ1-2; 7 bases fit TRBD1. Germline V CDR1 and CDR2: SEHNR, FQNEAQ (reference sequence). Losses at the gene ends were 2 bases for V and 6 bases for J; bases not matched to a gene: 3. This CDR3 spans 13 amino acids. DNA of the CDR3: TGTGCCAGCAGCTTAAACAGGGGTGATGGCTACACCTTC. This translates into CASSLNRGDGYTF.

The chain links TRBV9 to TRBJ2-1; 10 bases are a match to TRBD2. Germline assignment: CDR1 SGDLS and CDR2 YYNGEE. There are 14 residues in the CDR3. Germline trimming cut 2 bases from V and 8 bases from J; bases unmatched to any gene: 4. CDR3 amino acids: CASSVASGGDEQFF. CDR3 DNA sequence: TGTGCCAGCAGCGTCGCGAGCGGGGGGGATGAGCAGTTCTTC.

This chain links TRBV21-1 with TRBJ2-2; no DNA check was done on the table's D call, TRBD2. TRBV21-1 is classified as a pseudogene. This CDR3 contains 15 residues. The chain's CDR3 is CASSKSPSGEGELFF. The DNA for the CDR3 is TGTGCCAGCAGCAAGTCACCCTCGGGGGAGGGGGAGCTGTTTTTT.

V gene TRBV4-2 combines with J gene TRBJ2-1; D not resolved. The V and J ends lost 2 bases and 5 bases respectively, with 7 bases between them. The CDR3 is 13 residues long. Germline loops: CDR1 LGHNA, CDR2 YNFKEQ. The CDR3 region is CASSQHTDNEQFF. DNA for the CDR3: TGTGCCAGCAGCCAACACACAGACAATGAGCAGTTCTTC.

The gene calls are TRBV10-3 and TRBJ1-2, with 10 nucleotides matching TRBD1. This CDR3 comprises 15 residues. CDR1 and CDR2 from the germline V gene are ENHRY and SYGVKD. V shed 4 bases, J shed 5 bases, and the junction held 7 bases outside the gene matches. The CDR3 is CAISVEGQGTYGYTF. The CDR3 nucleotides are TGTGCCATCAGTGTAGAGGGACAGGGGACTTATGGCTACACCTTC.

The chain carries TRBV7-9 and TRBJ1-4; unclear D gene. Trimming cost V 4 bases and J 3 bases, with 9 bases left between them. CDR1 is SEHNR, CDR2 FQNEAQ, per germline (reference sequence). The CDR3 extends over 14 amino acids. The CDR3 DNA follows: TGTGCCAGCAGCTCCAGGCTGTCTAATGAAAAACTGTTTTTT. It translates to CASSSRLSNEKLFF.

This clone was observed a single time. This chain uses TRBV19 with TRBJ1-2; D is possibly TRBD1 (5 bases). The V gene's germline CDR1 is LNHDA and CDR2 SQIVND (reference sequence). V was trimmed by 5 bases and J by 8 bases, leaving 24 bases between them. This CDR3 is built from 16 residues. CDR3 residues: CASSLTGTVGEWGYTF. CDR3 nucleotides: TGTGCCAGTAGTTTGACCGGGACGGTGGGCGAGTGGGGCTACACCTTC.

In DNA, the CDR3 is TGTGCCAGCAGCTTCCAAGCCGGGGAGCTGTTTTTT. Translation gives CASSFQAGELFF. This chain uses TRBV11-2 with TRBJ2-2; D gene ambiguous. Trimming pared 3 bases from V and 6 bases from J, leaving 5 bases between. The V gene's germline CDR1 is SGHAT and CDR2 FQNNGV. The CDR3 has 12 amino acids.

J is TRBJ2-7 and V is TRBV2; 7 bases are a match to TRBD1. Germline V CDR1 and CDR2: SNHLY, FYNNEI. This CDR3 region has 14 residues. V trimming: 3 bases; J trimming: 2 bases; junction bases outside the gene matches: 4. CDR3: CASSDSTGAYEQYF. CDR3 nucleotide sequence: TGTGCCAGCAGTGACTCCACAGGGGCCTACGAGCAGTACTTC.

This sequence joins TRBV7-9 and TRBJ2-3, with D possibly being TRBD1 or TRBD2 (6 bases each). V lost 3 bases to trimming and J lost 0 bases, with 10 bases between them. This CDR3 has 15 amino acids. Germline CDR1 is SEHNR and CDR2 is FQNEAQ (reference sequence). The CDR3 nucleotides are TGTGCCAGCAGCTTTTGGGGGGCAAGCACAGATACGCAGTATTTT. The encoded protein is CASSFWGASTDTQYF.

The CDR3 loop reads CASTGGRMNTGELFF. The CDR3, as DNA: TGCGCCAGCACCGGTGGCAGAATGAACACCGGGGAGCTGTTTTTT. The rearrangement joins TRBV5-1 to TRBJ2-2, with unresolved D. CDR1 is SGHRS and CDR2 is YFSETQ in the germline V gene. V was trimmed by 6 bases and J by 1 base, leaving 13 bases between them. The CDR3 extends over 15 amino acids.

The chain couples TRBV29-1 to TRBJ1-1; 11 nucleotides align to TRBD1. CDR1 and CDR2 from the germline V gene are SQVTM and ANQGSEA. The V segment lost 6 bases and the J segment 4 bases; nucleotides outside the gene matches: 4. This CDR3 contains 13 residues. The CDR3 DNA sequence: TGCAGCGTGTGGGGACAGGGGGTCACTGAAGCTTTCTTT. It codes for CSVWGQGVTEAFF.

The CDR3 DNA reads TGCGCCAGCAGCCCGGGGACCTCGGGAAAAAATGAGCAGTTCTTC. Its translation: CASSPGTSGKNEQFF. This chain joins TRBV5-1 and TRBJ2-1; D tentatively fits TRBD1 or TRBD2 (5 bases each). Trimming removed 4 bases at V and 7 bases at J, with 18 bases between. The CDR3 sequence is 15 residues long. Germline CDR1 is SGHRS and CDR2 is YFSETQ.

CDR3 sequence reads: CSASGDGDQEWTQYF. The DNA of the CDR3 is TGCAGTGCTAGTGGGGACGGAGATCAAGAGTGGACCCAGTACTTC. This chain uses TRBV20-1 with TRBJ2-5; D may be TRBD1 or TRBD2 (5 bases each). CDR3 length: 15 amino acids. From germline, CDR1 is DFQATT and CDR2 SNEGSKA (reference sequence). V was clipped by 3 bases and J by 7 bases, with 21 bases between them.

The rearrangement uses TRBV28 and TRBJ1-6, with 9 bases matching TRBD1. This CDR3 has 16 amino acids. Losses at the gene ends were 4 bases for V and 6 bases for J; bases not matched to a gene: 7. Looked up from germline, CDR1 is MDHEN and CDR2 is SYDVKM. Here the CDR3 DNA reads TGTGCCAGCAGTTACGACAGGGGGAGAATTAATTCACCCCTCCACTTT. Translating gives CASSYDRGRINSPLHF.

CDR3 residues: CASTPYADNQETQYF. The DNA of the CDR3 is TGTGCCAGCACCCCGTACGCAGACAACCAAGAGACCCAGTACTTC. The chain is built from TRBV7-6 and TRBJ2-5; D is unclear. The CDR3 covers 15 residues. Germline CDR1 is SGHVS and CDR2 is FNYEAQ. V was cut by 7 bases and J by 0 bases, with 15 bases left in between.

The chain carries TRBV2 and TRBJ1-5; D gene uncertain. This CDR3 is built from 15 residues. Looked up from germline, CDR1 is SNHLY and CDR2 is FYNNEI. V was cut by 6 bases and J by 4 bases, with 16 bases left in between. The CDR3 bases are TGTGCCAGCAGAGTAGCCGGCCTATCTAATCAGCCCCAGCATTTT. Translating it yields CASRVAGLSNQPQHF. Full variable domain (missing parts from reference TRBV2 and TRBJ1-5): EPEVTQTPSHQVTQMGQEVILRCVPISNHLYFYWYRQILGQKVEFLVSFYNNEISEKSEIFDDQFSVERPDGSNFTLKIRSTKLEDSAMYFCASRVAGLSNQPQHFGDGTRLSIL.

Written as DNA, the CDR3 is TGTGCCAGCAGCGCAGTCCCCGGGGTCGGCACAGATACGCAGTATTTT. Amino acid sequence: CASSAVPGVGTDTQYF. V gene TRBV9 combines with J gene TRBJ2-3, with TRBD2 as a possible D gene (5 bases). The CDR3 is made up of 16 amino acids. V shed 3 bases and J shed 1 base, with 15 bases lying between them. In germline, CDR1 is SGDLS, CDR2 YYNGEE.

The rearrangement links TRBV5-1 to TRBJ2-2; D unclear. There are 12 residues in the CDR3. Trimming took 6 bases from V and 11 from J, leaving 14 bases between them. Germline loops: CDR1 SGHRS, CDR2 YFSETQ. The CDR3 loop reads CASTTDQVELFF. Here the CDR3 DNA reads TGCGCCAGCACCACCGACCAAGTAGAGCTGTTTTTT.

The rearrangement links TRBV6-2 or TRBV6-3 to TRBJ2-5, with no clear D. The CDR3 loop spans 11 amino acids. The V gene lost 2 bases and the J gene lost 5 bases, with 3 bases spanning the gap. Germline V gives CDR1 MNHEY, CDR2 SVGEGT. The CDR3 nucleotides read TGTGCCAGCAGTTACGGGGAGACCCAGTACTTC. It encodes CASSYGETQYF.

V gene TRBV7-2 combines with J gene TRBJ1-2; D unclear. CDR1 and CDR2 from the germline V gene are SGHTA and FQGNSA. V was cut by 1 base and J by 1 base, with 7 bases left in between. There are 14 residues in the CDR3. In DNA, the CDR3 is TGTGCCAGCAGCTTAGATGCCAGTAACTATGGCTACACCTTC. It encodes CASSLDASNYGYTF.

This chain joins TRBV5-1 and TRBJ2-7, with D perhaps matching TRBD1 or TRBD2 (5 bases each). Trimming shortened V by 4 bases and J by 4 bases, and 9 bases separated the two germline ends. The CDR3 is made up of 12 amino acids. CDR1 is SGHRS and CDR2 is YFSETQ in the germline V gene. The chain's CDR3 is CASSAGGYEQYF. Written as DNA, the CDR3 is TGCGCCAGCAGCGCTGGGGGTTACGAGCAGTACTTC.

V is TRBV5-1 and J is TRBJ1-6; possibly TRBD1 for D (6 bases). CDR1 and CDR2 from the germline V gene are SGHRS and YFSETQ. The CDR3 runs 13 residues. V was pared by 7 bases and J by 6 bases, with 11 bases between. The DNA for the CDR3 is TGCGCCAGCCGACAGGAACCTAATTCACCCCTCCACTTT. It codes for CASRQEPNSPLHF.

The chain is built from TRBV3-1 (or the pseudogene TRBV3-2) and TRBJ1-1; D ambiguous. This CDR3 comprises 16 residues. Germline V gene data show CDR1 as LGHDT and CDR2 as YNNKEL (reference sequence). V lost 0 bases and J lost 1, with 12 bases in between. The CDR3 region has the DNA TGTGCCAGCAGCCAAGATATGTCAGGAAGGAACACTGAAGCTTTCTTT. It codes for CASSQDMSGRNTEAFF.

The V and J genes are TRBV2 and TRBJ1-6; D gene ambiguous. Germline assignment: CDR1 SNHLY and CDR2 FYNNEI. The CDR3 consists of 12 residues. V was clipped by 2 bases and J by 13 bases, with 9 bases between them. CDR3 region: CASSESVGPLHF. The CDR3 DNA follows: TGTGCCAGCAGTGAATCGGTGGGGCCCCTCCACTTT. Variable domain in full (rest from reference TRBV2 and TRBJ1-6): EPEVTQTPSHQVTQMGQEVILRCVPISNHLYFYWYRQILGQKVEFLVSFYNNEISEKSEIFDDQFSVERPDGSNFTLKIRSTKLEDSAMYFCASSESVGPLHFGNGTRLTVT.

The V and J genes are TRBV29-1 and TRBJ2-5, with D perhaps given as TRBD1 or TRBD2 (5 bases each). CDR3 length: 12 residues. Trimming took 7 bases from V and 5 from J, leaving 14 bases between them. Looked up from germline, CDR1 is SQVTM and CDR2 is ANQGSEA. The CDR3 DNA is TGCAGCGCCTCCCGAGGGGTTGAGACCCAGTACTTC. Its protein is CSASRGVETQYF.